This T cell receptor beta chain was obtained from a study of T cells in Graves' hyperthyroidism and ophthalmopathy. The PBMCs had their origin in about 9.7 ml of fresh peripheral blood. Ten or more counts support this clonotype. The CDR3 regions of TCR beta were amplified from RNA transcripts. Initially, a first-round RT-PCR of the TCR CDR3 employed the HTBI primer set. TCRdb called the multiplex PCR reads again in MiXCR, with one record for every CDR3 protein. There are around 580,000 distinct CDR3 sequences in the sample; roughly 17% occur only once, and about 17% lies in the top ten. The CDR3 loop spans 13 amino acids. The V end was cut by 6 bases, the J end by 2 bases, with 11 bases between. The germline CDR1 and CDR2 sequences are MDHEN and SYDVKM.

Input material: blood. The sequence derives from a woman aged 18-35 years with Graves' hyperthyroidism. The chain carries TRBV28 and TRBJ2-7; TRBD2 is a possible D gene (6 bases). CDR3 sequence (DNA): TGTGCCAGCAGATTAGGACTAACCTACGAGCAGTACTTC. Protein sequence: CASRLGLTYEQYF.